The table lists the clone carrying this T cell receptor (beta chain) with a few counts. Its antigen is undetermined. This entry comes from a study of OX40 agonist ivuxolimab in advanced cancers. Study details: The patients received agonistic anti-OX40 (CD134) antibody ivuxolimab.

This CDR3 has 14 residues. Trimming removed 7 bases at V and 8 bases at J, with 18 bases between. Germline V gives CDR1 MNHEY, CDR2 SVGAGI. Systemic immunosuppression or a history of autoimmune disease excluded patients. Findings of the study overall: Among the lowest peripheral clonal expansion occurred in 0.1-3.0 mg/kg partial responders.

Data came from immunoSEQ multiplex PCR; TCRdb stores just in-frame clones and leaves some out. The table has 70,000 or so clones, roughly 84% seen once; the top ten hold roughly 6.1%. The gene calls are TRBV6-5 and TRBJ1-5; tentatively, D is TRBD1 (5 bases). The source material was CD4+ or CD8+ T cells sorted from blood, sampled in a trial of the OX40 agonist ivuxolimab. This sequence was found in an adult with an advanced solid tumor such as melanoma, head and neck, liver or kidney cancer. The CDR3 region is CASTLNPGQEPQHF. The DNA for the CDR3 is TGTGCCAGCACCCTAAATCCGGGGCAGGAGCCCCAGCATTTT.